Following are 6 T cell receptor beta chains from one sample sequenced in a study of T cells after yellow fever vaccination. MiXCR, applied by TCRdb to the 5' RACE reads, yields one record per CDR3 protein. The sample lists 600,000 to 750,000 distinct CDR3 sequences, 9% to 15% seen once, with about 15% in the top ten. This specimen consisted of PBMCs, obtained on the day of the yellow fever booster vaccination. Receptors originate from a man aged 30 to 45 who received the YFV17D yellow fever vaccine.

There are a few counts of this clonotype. CDR3 protein: CASSSDRGGNEQFF. CDR3 nucleotides: TGTGCCAGTAGTTCGGACCGGGGGGGCAATGAGCAGTTCTTC. This chain connects TRBV19 to TRBJ2-1; TRBD2 aligns across 8 bases. Germline V gene sequence: CDR1 LNHDA, CDR2 SQIVND (reference sequence). The CDR3 is 14 residues long. J gave up 6 bases and V 5 bases, and 6 bases lay outside the gene matches.

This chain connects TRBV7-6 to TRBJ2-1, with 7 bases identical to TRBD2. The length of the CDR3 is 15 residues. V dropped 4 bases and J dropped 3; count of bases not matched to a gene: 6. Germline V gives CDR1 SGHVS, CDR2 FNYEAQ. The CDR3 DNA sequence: TGTGCCAGCAGCTCCCAGGTAGCGGGCTACAATGAGCAGTTCTTC. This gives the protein CASSSQVAGYNEQFF. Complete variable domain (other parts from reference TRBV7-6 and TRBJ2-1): GAGVSQSPRYKVTKRGQDVALRCDPISGHVSLYWYRQALGQGPEFLTYFNYEAQQDKSGLPNDRFSAERPEGSISTLTIQRTEQRDSAMYRCASSSQVAGYNEQFFGPGTRLTVL.

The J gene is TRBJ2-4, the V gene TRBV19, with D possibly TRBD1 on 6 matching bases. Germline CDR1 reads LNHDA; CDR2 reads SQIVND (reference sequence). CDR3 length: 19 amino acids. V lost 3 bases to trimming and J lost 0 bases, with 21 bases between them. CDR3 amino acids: CASSIDSKGTTLAKNIQYF. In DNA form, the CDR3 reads TGTGCCAGTAGTATCGATTCGAAGGGGACAACCTTAGCCAAAAACATTCAGTACTTC.

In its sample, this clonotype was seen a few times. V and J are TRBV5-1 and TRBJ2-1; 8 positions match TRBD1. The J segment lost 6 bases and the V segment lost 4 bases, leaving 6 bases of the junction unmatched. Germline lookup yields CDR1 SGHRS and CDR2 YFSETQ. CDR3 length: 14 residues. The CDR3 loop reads CASSGAGQVNEQFF. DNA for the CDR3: TGCGCCAGCAGCGGCGCGGGACAGGTCAATGAGCAGTTCTTC. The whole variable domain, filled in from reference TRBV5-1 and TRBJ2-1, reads KAGVTQTPRYLIKTRGQQVTLSCSPISGHRSVSWYQQTPGQGLQFLFEYFSETQRNKGNFPGRFSGRQFSNSRSEMNVSTLELGDSALYLCASSGAGQVNEQFFGPGTRLTVL.

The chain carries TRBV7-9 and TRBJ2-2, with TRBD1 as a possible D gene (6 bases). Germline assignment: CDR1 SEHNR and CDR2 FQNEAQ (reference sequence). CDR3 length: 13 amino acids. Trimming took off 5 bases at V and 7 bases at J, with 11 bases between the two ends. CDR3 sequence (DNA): TGTGCCAGCAGCCTACAGGGAATCGGGGAGCTGTTTTTT. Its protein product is CASSLQGIGELFF.

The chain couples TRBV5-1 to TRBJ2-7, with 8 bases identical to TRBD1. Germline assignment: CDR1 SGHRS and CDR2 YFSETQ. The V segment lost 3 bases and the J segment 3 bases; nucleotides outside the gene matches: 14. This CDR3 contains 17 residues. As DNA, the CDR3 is TGCGCCAGCAGCTCGCGGACAGGGACCGGGACCGACTACGAGCAGTACTTC. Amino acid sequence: CASSSRTGTGTDYEQYF.